The rows below give T cell receptor beta chains drawn from one sample of a study of T-cell reconstitution after alpha-beta-depleted transplantation in children. TCRdb reanalysed the PCR reads using MiXCR and keeps one entry per CDR3 protein. The table includes around 270,000 distinct CDR3 sequences, roughly 7.8% detected once. The starting material was peripheral blood, obtained 360 days after TCRalphabeta/CD19-depleted stem cell transplant. The source of these receptors is a female patient between 2 and 15 years old who had a stem cell transplant for Fanconi anemia, so the T cells may come from the graft donor. The conserved cysteine and the conserved F or W are not part of the CDR3 here.

CDR3: ASSLAGWDNEQF; V: TRBV7-8; J: TRBJ2-1
CDR3: ASSLLGVNTEAF; V: TRBV7-6; J: TRBJ1-1
CDR3: AAGKDVRPDTQY; V: TRBV28; J: TRBJ2-3
CDR3: ASSQSGTGPPQETQY; V: TRBV4-2; J: TRBJ2-5
CDR3: ASRTLGTGGYEQY; V: TRBV6-1; J: TRBJ2-7
CDR3: SAQPGTGGEQPQH; V: TRBV20-1; J: TRBJ1-5
CDR3: ASSFRTGESYT; V: TRBV7-9; J: TRBJ1-2
CDR3: ASSSRLAGGGDTQY; V: TRBV11-2; J: TRBJ2-3
CDR3: ASSPDRTGASEAF; V: TRBV18; J: TRBJ1-1
CDR3: ASPPRAGEQGDEQF; V: TRBV6-5; J: TRBJ2-1
CDR3: ATSRAPGKRYEQY; V: TRBV15; J: TRBJ2-7
CDR3: ASSLVGRSVGEKLF; V: TRBV7-8; J: TRBJ1-4
CDR3: ASSLLASNEQF; V: TRBV7-8; J: TRBJ2-1
CDR3: ASNIDRVKTEAF; V: TRBV6-2/TRBV6-3; J: TRBJ1-1
CDR3: ASRRDRGHDEQF; V: TRBV6-5; J: TRBJ2-1
CDR3: ASSQPWDRPGKETQY; V: TRBV3-1; J: TRBJ2-5
CDR3: ASSEGRGDRGQPQH; V: TRBV11-2; J: TRBJ1-5
CDR3: ATSVPEGGRDPDTQY; V: TRBV24-1; J: TRBJ2-3
CDR3: ASSLGPGQYLNTEAF; V: TRBV11-2; J: TRBJ1-1
CDR3: ASSGPRDSYTDTQY; V: TRBV18; J: TRBJ2-3
CDR3: ASSPPGAYEQY; V: TRBV18; J: TRBJ2-7
CDR3: ASGREPNQPQH; V: TRBV6-1; J: TRBJ1-5
CDR3: SVDSGYGYT; V: TRBV29-1; J: TRBJ1-2
CDR3: ASGPPTGVIGVAF; V: TRBV12-5; J: TRBJ1-1
CDR3: ASSLVASMNTEAF; V: TRBV5-1; J: TRBJ1-1
CDR3: ASRDRGSNEQY; V: TRBV28; J: TRBJ2-7
CDR3: ASSLEGLAGRNEQF; V: TRBV5-1; J: TRBJ2-1
CDR3: ASSRGLAGAYEQY; V: TRBV28; J: TRBJ2-7
CDR3: ASVGQGLEQY; V: TRBV28; J: TRBJ2-7
CDR3: ASSHAPSGGEQETQY; V: TRBV4-3; J: TRBJ2-5
CDR3: ASSPRDTLYEQY; V: TRBV18; J: TRBJ2-7
CDR3: ASIFPGTSGRTGELF; V: TRBV10-2; J: TRBJ2-2
CDR3: ASSPRQEATTQY; V: TRBV28; J: TRBJ2-5
CDR3: ASSLDSFNSPLH; V: TRBV7-9; J: TRBJ1-6
CDR3: ASSGGLAGAPSTDTQY; V: TRBV19; J: TRBJ2-3
CDR3: ASLIGQGAITPQY; V: TRBV19; J: TRBJ2-5
CDR3: ASSKRGGARLTPGGETQY; V: TRBV21-1; J: TRBJ2-5
CDR3: ASSFPSGAVRDTQY; V: TRBV5-6; J: TRBJ2-3
CDR3: ASSSGSSYNEQF; V: TRBV9; J: TRBJ2-1
CDR3: ASSQPRGGLTGELF; V: TRBV4-3; J: TRBJ2-2
CDR3: ASSWNPGQGIGELF; V: TRBV6-5; J: TRBJ2-2
CDR3: ASSPANEKLF; V: TRBV18; J: TRBJ1-4
CDR3: ASSLFRPTGELF; V: TRBV5-6; J: TRBJ2-2
CDR3: ASSLISGTGREKLF; V: TRBV4-1; J: TRBJ1-4
CDR3: SARRQGRTYEQY; V: TRBV20-1; J: TRBJ2-7
CDR3: ASSPGREVANYGYT; V: TRBV5-1; J: TRBJ1-2
CDR3: ASSLMAGNGYT; V: TRBV7-3; J: TRBJ1-2
CDR3: ASSPSGLASADTQY; V: TRBV7-9; J: TRBJ2-3
CDR3: ASSANREPASDTQY; V: TRBV28; J: TRBJ2-3
CDR3: ASSPNSPTGGQETQY; V: TRBV7-6; J: TRBJ2-5